A single sample is the source of the 6 T cell receptor beta chains below, sequenced in a study of cytomegalovirus exposure and HLA in healthy donors. PCR was performed using 60 Vbeta and 13 Jbeta primers. Produced via immunoSEQ multiplex PCR; TCRdb's table is partial and in-frame only. In the table there are roughly 130,000 clones, around four fifths of which are singletons. What was sequenced was PBMCs. These receptors were taken from a boy younger than 18 in good health and CMV-seronegative.

The gene calls are TRBV2 and TRBJ2-5, with 11 bases matching TRBD1. The J call may be mistaken, given a closer DNA end match to TRBJ2-7. The CDR3 sequence is 14 residues long. Germline CDR1 reads SNHLY; CDR2 reads FYNNEI. In nucleotides, the CDR3 is TGTGCCAGCAGGATGGACAGGGGGCAATACGAGCAGTACTTC. It encodes CASRMDRGQYEQYF.

The rearrangement uses TRBV5-6 and TRBJ1-1; the D is unclear. CDR3 length: 13 residues. Germline assignment: CDR1 SGHDT and CDR2 YYEEEE. Trimming cost V 1 base and J 4 bases, with 8 bases left between them. The CDR3 protein is CASSLNIFTEAFF. DNA of the CDR3: TGTGCCAGCAGCTTGAACATATTCACTGAAGCTTTCTTT.

The rearrangement joins TRBV7-2 to TRBJ2-7; D possibly corresponds to TRBD1 (7 bases). The V gene's germline CDR1 is SGHTA and CDR2 FQGNSA. The CDR3 is 14 residues long. With 2 bases removed from V and 4 bases from J, the gap between germline ends came to 12 bases. Here the CDR3 DNA reads TGTGCCAGCAGCTTACAGGGGGGCTATTACGAGCAGTACTTC. This gives the protein CASSLQGGYYEQYF.

The V and J genes are TRBV27 and TRBJ1-1; no reliable D call. The V end was cut by 2 bases, the J end by 0 bases, with 13 bases between. The CDR3 covers 16 residues. Germline V gene lookup returns CDR1 MNHEY and CDR2 SMNVEV (reference sequence). The CDR3 bases are TGTGCCAGCAGTTTAAGTGTCTACAGAATGAACACTGAAGCTTTCTTT. Protein product: CASSLSVYRMNTEAFF.

The chain has TRBV11-2 and TRBJ1-3, with 7 bases lining up with TRBD1. After removal of 4 bases from V and 0 bases from J, the junction contained 15 bases not matched to a gene. CDR1 SGHAT and CDR2 FQNNGV come from the germline V gene. The CDR3 is made up of 19 amino acids. The chain's CDR3 is CASSSRTGTDRFSGNTIYF. The DNA of the CDR3 is TGTGCCAGCAGCTCGCGGACCGGGACAGATAGATTCTCTGGAAACACCATATATTTT. Looking up the rest from reference TRBV11-2 and TRBJ1-3 gives the full variable domain: EAGVAQSPRYKIIEKRQSVAFWCNPISGHATLYWYQQILGQGPKLLIQFQNNGVVDDSQLPKDRFSAERLKGVDSTLKIQPAKLEDSAVYLCASSSRTGTDRFSGNTIYFGEGSWLTVV.

This clone was seen more than once but under ten times. J is TRBJ1-2 and V is TRBV20-1; D is undetermined. Trimming took 6 bases from V and 8 from J, leaving 13 bases between them. From germline, CDR1 is DFQATT and CDR2 SNEGSKA (reference sequence). The CDR3 totals 11 residues. The CDR3 here is CSAAGIDGYTF. The DNA for the CDR3 is TGCAGTGCCGCGGGGATAGACGGCTACACCTTC.